This T cell receptor (beta chain) was retrieved from a study of sequential checkpoint blockade in melanoma. The data were produced by immunoSEQ multiplex PCR, yet TCRdb's version contains in-frame clones alone and is incomplete. The sample lists about 40,000 clones; roughly 81% were seen once. Stated treatment: randomized to nivolumab then ipilimumab (arm A) or the reverse (arm B). V lost 3 bases and J 0 bases, leaving 18 bases between the germline ends. This CDR3 spans 18 amino acids. Per germline, CDR1 SGHDT and CDR2 YYEEEE. V usage is TRBV5-6 and J usage is TRBJ2-2; TRBD2 is a possible D gene (6 bases). Here the sequenced sample was CD8+ T cells sorted from blood (inferred from file names), taken from a patient given nivolumab and ipilimumab in sequence. This clonotype was obtained from a human donor with melanoma. CDR3 in DNA: TGTGCCAGCAGCTCCGAGTGGGACTCTACAGCGAACACCGGGGAGCTGTTTTTT. Protein: CASSSEWDSTANTGELFF.